The 26 T cell receptor beta chains given below trace back to one sample, sequenced in a study of early T cells in non-severe SARS-CoV-2 infection. Each CDR3 protein gets one entry after TCRdb re-called the 5' RACE reads with MiXCR. Of approximately 42,000 distinct CDR3 sequences listed, around 5.7% are singletons. Sample: whole blood. The receptor source for this set is an adult who was a healthcare worker with PCR-confirmed SARS-CoV-2 infection or an uninfected control (not recorded which).

V is TRBV11-2 and J is TRBJ1-3, with a possible D match to TRBD1 (5 bases). Germline assignment: CDR1 SGHAT and CDR2 FQNNGV. Trimming took 5 bases from V and 0 from J, leaving 20 bases between them. This CDR3 has 18 residues. CDR3: CASSRGRGETNSGNTIYF. The CDR3 DNA reads as TGTGCCAGCAGCCGGGGGAGAGGGGAGACTAACTCTGGAAACACCATATATTTT.

The rearrangement joins TRBV29-1 to TRBJ2-3; no firm D call. Trimming removed 1 base at V and 0 bases at J, with 2 bases between. The germline CDR1 and CDR2 sequences are SQVTM and ANQGSEA. The CDR3 is 12 residues long. CDR3 amino acids: CSVEASTDTQYF. Here the CDR3 DNA reads TGCAGCGTTGAAGCCAGCACAGATACGCAGTATTTT.

In this sample, this clonotype turned up a few times. The rearrangement joins TRBV6-2 or TRBV6-3 to TRBJ2-1; the match to TRBD2 covers 15 bases. Germline V gene data show CDR1 as MNHEY and CDR2 as SVGEGT. This CDR3 has 15 residues. Losses at the gene ends were 7 bases for V and 8 bases for J; bases not matched to a gene: 6. CDR3 sequence: CASTRTSGGADEQFF. The CDR3 DNA is TGTGCCAGCACTCGGACTAGCGGGGGGGCCGATGAGCAGTTCTTC.

This clonotype occurred many times. The CDR3 here is CASSFPGPFGAFF. CDR3 sequence (DNA): TGTGCCAGCAGTTTCCCAGGACCCTTCGGAGCTTTCTTT. The chain combines TRBV12-3 or TRBV12-4 with TRBJ1-1; D call uncertain. Deletions cut 3 bases from V and 10 bases from J, with 15 bases between. The CDR3 covers 13 residues.

This clonotype was counted ten times or more. This chain links TRBV19 with TRBJ2-3, with D hard to call. The V and J ends lost 3 bases and 5 bases respectively, with 18 bases between them. This CDR3 comprises 16 residues. CDR1 LNHDA and CDR2 SQIVND come from the germline V gene (reference sequence). The CDR3 sequence: CASSIPRPGWGDTQYF. In DNA, the CDR3 is TGTGCCAGTAGTATCCCCCGGCCAGGTTGGGGAGATACGCAGTATTTT.

Worth noting for this clonotype: A much bigger clone sits one base away, suggesting this may be a read error. The genes are TRBV6-2 or TRBV6-3 and TRBJ2-3, with 11 positions matching TRBD1. The CDR3 sequence is 14 residues long. Trimming at V came to 11 bases and at J to 6 bases, leaving 10 bases not matched to a gene. Germline V gives CDR1 MNHEY, CDR2 SVGEGT. The CDR3 loop is CAPTGQGAGDTQYF. Here the CDR3 DNA reads TGTGCCCCTACCGGACAGGGGGCAGGCGATACGCAGTATTTT.

In its sample, this clonotype was seen many times. The V and J genes are TRBV28 and TRBJ2-7; 8 bases agree with TRBD1. Germline loops: CDR1 MDHEN, CDR2 SYDVKM. The trim removed 6 bases at V and 2 bases at J, leaving 15 bases unmatched. This CDR3 has 17 residues. Here the CDR3 reads CASSRYKVTGQAYEQYF. The CDR3 bases are TGTGCCAGCAGCCGTTACAAAGTGACGGGACAGGCCTACGAGCAGTACTTC.

This clonotype was seen a handful of times. The V call is TRBV6-1, the J call TRBJ1-5, with D possibly being TRBD1 (6 bases). V lost 7 bases and J 0 bases, leaving 25 bases between the germline ends. The CDR3 has 19 residues. The germline V gene encodes CDR1 MNHNS and CDR2 SASEGT. As DNA, the CDR3 is TGTGCCAGCACAGCCCCGACAGGTAGAGGACTCGCTAGCAATCAGCCCCAGCATTTT. Residues: CASTAPTGRGLASNQPQHF.

This clonotype was recorded at least ten times. The genes are TRBV28 and TRBJ2-7; possibly TRBD2 for D (5 bases). Trimming shortened V by 3 bases and J by 4 bases, and 16 bases separated the two germline ends. CDR3 length: 15 residues. Germline-derived CDR1 and CDR2 are MDHEN and SYDVKM. The chain's CDR3 is CASSLRAAPRYEQYF. In DNA form, the CDR3 reads TGTGCCAGCAGTTTGCGGGCGGCTCCGCGATACGAGCAGTACTTC.

The chain has TRBV5-6 and TRBJ2-1, with D perhaps TRBD1 (6 bases). Germline V gene lookup returns CDR1 SGHDT and CDR2 YYEEEE. Between the trimmed V and J ends, which lost 3 bases and 1 base, there was a span of 11 bases. The CDR3 covers 15 residues. The CDR3 spells CASSWGRGSYNEQFF. CDR3 coding DNA: TGTGCCAGCAGCTGGGGCAGGGGTTCCTACAATGAGCAGTTCTTC. The whole variable domain, filled in from reference TRBV5-6 and TRBJ2-1, reads DAGVTQSPTHLIKTRGQQVTLRCSPKSGHDTVSWYQQALGQGPQFIFQYYEEEERQRGNFPDRFSGHQFPNYSSELNVNALLLGDSALYLCASSWGRGSYNEQFFGPGTRLTVL.

The rearrangement uses TRBV7-2 and TRBJ2-5, with D possibly matching TRBD1 (6 bases). Germline V gives CDR1 SGHTA, CDR2 FQGNSA. Trimming took 5 bases from V and 6 from J, leaving 22 bases between them. This CDR3 has 16 amino acids. In DNA form, the CDR3 reads TGTGCCAGCAGCCATATCGGACAGAACGAGTTGAAGACCCAGTACTTC. Protein product: CASSHIGQNELKTQYF.

This clonotype came up many times. The chain carries TRBV15 and TRBJ2-3; 9 nucleotides match TRBD1. Germline trimming cut 5 bases from V and 2 bases from J; bases unmatched to any gene: 8. CDR3 size: 16 residues. CDR1 is LNHNV and CDR2 is YYDKDF in the germline V gene (reference sequence). The CDR3 bases are TGTGCCACCAGCGCCCCGGGACAGGGAAACACAGATACGCAGTATTTT. Translated, it gives CATSAPGQGNTDTQYF. Filled out from reference TRBV15 and TRBJ2-3, the complete variable domain reads DAMVIQNPRYQVTQFGKPVTLSCSQTLNHNVMYWYQQKSSQAPKLLFHYYDKDFNNEADTPDNFQSRRPNTSFCFLDIRSPGLGDTAMYLCATSAPGQGNTDTQYFGPGTRLTVL.

CDR3 nucleotides: TGTGCCAGCAGCCCCGTCACAGGGCTTGTTAGGACAGATACGCAGTATTTT. It encodes CASSPVTGLVRTDTQYF. This chain uses TRBV5-5 with TRBJ2-3; tentative D call: TRBD1 (6 bases). Trimming pared 4 bases from V and 3 bases from J, leaving 21 bases between. CDR3 size: 17 residues. The germline V gene has CDR1 SGHKS and CDR2 YYEKEE (reference sequence). The entire variable domain, with the rest obtained from reference TRBV5-5 and TRBJ2-3, is as follows: DAGVTQSPTHLIKTRGQQVTLRCSPISGHKSVSWYQQVLGQGPQFIFQYYEKEERGRGNFPDRFSARQFPNYSSELNVNALLLGDSALYLCASSPVTGLVRTDTQYFGPGTRLTVL.

This clonotype was counted at least ten times. The chain links TRBV3-1 to TRBJ1-2, with D unclear. This CDR3 has 18 amino acids. Trimming stripped 1 base from V and 2 bases from J, with 20 bases between. Germline-derived CDR1 and CDR2 are LGHDT and YNNKEL (reference sequence). The CDR3 loop is CASSQVESAQHINYGYTF. CDR3 DNA sequence: TGTGCCAGCAGCCAAGTTGAGTCCGCACAGCATATAAACTATGGCTACACCTTC.

The chain has TRBV9 and TRBJ1-2; D is undetermined. The CDR3 sequence is 12 residues long. Trimming left V 3 bases short and J 4 bases short, with 7 bases between. The germline V gene encodes CDR1 SGDLS and CDR2 YYNGEE. The CDR3 DNA reads as TGTGCCAGCAGCGCCCACAGCTATGGCTACACCTTC. Amino acids: CASSAHSYGYTF.

This chain uses TRBV7-9 with TRBJ2-5; 8 bases are shared with TRBD1. The CDR3 runs to 17 residues. V was pared by 7 bases and J by 0 bases, with 13 bases of the junction left unmatched. CDR1 is SEHNR and CDR2 is FQNEAQ in the germline V gene (reference sequence). The CDR3 DNA reads TGTGCCAGCATCAACACCCGGACAGGGCTCAACCAAGAGACCCAGTACTTC. It specifies CASINTRTGLNQETQYF.

This clonotype has ten or more counts. The rearrangement links TRBV10-3 to TRBJ1-2; D is unclear. From germline, CDR1 is ENHRY and CDR2 SYGVKD. Trimming removed 3 bases from V and 1 base from J, with 6 bases in between. CDR3 size: 13 residues. In nucleotides, the CDR3 is TGTGCCATCAGTGAAGACCGTAACTATGGCTACACCTTC. Its translation: CAISEDRNYGYTF.

This clonotype was counted many times. The chain employs TRBV28 and TRBJ2-3; a possible D gene is TRBD1 (5 bases). CDR3 size: 16 residues. Trimming cost V 3 bases and J 2 bases, with 15 bases left between them. Germline V gene data show CDR1 as MDHEN and CDR2 as SYDVKM. CDR3 region: CASSLVQGWFTDTQYF. The CDR3 bases are TGTGCCAGCAGTTTGGTGCAGGGCTGGTTCACAGATACGCAGTATTTT.

There are a few counts of this clonotype. The rearrangement links TRBV19 to TRBJ2-3; TRBD2 agrees at 13 bases. V lost 4 bases and J lost 6; bases outside the gene matches: 1. From germline, CDR1 is LNHDA and CDR2 SQIVND (reference sequence). The CDR3 runs 14 residues. The chain's CDR3 is CASSKGLAGDTQYF. CDR3 DNA: TGTGCCAGTAGTAAGGGACTAGCGGGGGATACGCAGTATTTT.

This clonotype was seen repeatedly, ten times or more. This chain connects TRBV5-4 to TRBJ2-1; 14 bases align to TRBD2. CDR1 and CDR2 from the germline V gene are SGHNT and YYREEE (reference sequence). Trimming removed 2 bases from V and 7 bases from J; junction bases left unmatched: 5. This CDR3 has 16 amino acids. CDR3 residues: CASSFTTSGRVNEQFF. The CDR3 coding sequence is TGTGCCAGCAGCTTTACGACTAGCGGGAGGGTTAATGAGCAGTTCTTC.

The chain joins TRBV5-6 to TRBJ1-5, with a possible D match to TRBD1 (6 bases). The germline V and J ends were trimmed by 2 bases and 0 bases, with 12 bases remaining between them. Germline CDR1 is SGHDT and CDR2 is YYEEEE. The CDR3 has 16 residues. The CDR3 region has the DNA TGTGCCAGCAGCTTAGGGGGGTTTTATAGCAATCAGCCCCAGCATTTT. Protein: CASSLGGFYSNQPQHF.

This clonotype was seen many times. The V and J genes are TRBV11-2 and TRBJ2-7; 13 bases map to TRBD2. Trimming removed 4 bases from V and 2 bases from J; junction bases left unmatched: 2. This CDR3 region has 15 residues. Germline CDR1 and CDR2: SGHAT and FQNNGV. The CDR3 region is CASSSGLAGTYEQYF. The CDR3 DNA is TGTGCCAGCAGCTCGGGACTAGCGGGGACCTACGAGCAGTACTTC.

The CDR3 DNA is TGTGCCAGCAGTGAACTAGCGGGGGTGAACACAGATACGCAGTATTTT. It encodes CASSELAGVNTDTQYF. The chain links TRBV6-4 to TRBJ2-3; 11 bases match TRBD2. V lost 3 bases and J lost 2; bases outside the gene matches: 4. From germline, CDR1 is MRHNA and CDR2 SNTAGT. The CDR3 has 16 amino acids.

This clonotype was picked up many times. This sequence joins TRBV11-2 and TRBJ2-3; 10 bases are shared with TRBD2. In germline, CDR1 is SGHAT, CDR2 FQNNGV. V lost 5 bases to trimming and J lost 2 bases; unmatched junction nucleotides: 7. CDR3 size: 16 residues. CDR3 protein: CASSEEAGGPTDTQYF. The CDR3 nucleotides are TGTGCCAGCAGCGAAGAAGCGGGGGGGCCCACAGATACGCAGTATTTT.

The chain links TRBV28 to TRBJ1-2; D is ambiguous. With 2 bases removed from V and 7 bases from J, the gap between germline ends came to 11 bases. The CDR3 sequence is 13 residues long. Germline V CDR1 and CDR2: MDHEN, SYDVKM. The CDR3 DNA sequence: TGTGCCAGCAGTTTAAACCCATCGGGTGGCTACACCTTC. Residues: CASSLNPSGGYTF.

In its sample, this clonotype was seen many times. This sequence joins TRBV7-6 and TRBJ2-1; 9 bases line up with TRBD1. Looked up from germline, CDR1 is SGHVS and CDR2 is FNYEAQ. After removal of 5 bases from V and 2 bases from J, the junction contained 7 bases not matched to a gene. This CDR3 spans 16 amino acids. CDR3 in amino acids: CASSALQGAAYNEQFF. The DNA for the CDR3 is TGTGCCAGCAGCGCTTTACAGGGGGCTGCCTACAATGAGCAGTTCTTC.